This T cell receptor beta chain derives from a study of cytomegalovirus exposure and HLA in healthy donors. Study outcomes and limitations: Later analysis reportedly placed an Asian-associated ancestry cluster below the roughly 630-donor mean in N-insertions. Later examination showed HLA-associated TCR beta chains had greater clonal expansion than equally common others. Earlier findings revealed that most TCR beta V segments proved productive either about 87% or about 30% of the time. TCR beta sequences numbering roughly 18,000 were associated with HLA alleles at 0.05 false discovery rate in a later analysis.

Points on this clone: Its antigen is not known.

Researchers ran the PCR with 60 Vbeta and 13 Jbeta primers. Sequencing was performed with immunoSEQ multiplex PCR; in TCRdb, only in-frame clones are kept and a portion is missing. The repertoire holds 160,000 or so clones, with more than 80% as singletons. Sequencing input: PBMCs. This TCR was recovered from a woman aged 25-40 years in good health and CMV-seropositive.

The chain's CDR3 is CASSLGLGQVNEKLFF. The CDR3 DNA reads TGTGCCAGCAGCTTAGGCCTGGGACAGGTTAATGAAAAACTGTTTTTT. The V and J genes are TRBV7-9 and TRBJ1-4; 8 bases map to TRBD1. Germline lookup yields CDR1 SEHNR and CDR2 FQNEAQ (reference sequence). The CDR3 spans 16 residues. The V gene end was trimmed by 1 base and the J gene end by 4 bases; junction bases not matched to a gene: 5.